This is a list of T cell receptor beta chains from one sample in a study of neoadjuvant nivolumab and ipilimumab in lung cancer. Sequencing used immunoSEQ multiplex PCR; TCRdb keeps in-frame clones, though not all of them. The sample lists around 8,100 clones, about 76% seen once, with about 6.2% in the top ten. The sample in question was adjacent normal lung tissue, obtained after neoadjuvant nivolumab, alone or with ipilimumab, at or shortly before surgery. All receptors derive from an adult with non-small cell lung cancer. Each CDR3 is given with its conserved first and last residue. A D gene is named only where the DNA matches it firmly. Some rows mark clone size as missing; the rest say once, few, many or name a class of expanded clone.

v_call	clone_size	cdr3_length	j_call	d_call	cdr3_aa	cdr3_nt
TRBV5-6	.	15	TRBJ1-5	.	CASSPPGSSNQPQHF	TGTGCCAGCAGCCCCCCAGGATCTAGCAATCAGCCCCAGCATTTT
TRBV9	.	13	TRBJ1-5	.	CASSVGSNQPQHF	TGTGCCAGCAGCGTAGGGTCAAATCAGCCCCAGCATTTT
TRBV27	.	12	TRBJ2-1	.	CASSLSSGEQFF	TGTGCCAGCAGTTTATCGAGTGGGGAGCAGTTCTTC
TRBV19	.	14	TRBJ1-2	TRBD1	CASSMTGQGYGYTF	TGTGCCAGTAGTATGACTGGACAGGGGTATGGCTACACCTTC
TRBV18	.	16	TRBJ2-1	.	CASSPPDSPAYNEQFF	TGTGCCAGCTCACCGCCCGACTCCCCAGCCTACAATGAGCAGTTCTTC
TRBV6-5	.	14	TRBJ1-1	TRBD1	CASRPRQGRTEAFF	TGTGCCAGCAGGCCACGACAGGGGAGGACTGAAGCTTTCTTT
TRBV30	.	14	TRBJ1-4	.	CAWNRGATNEKLFF	TGTGCCTGGAATCGGGGGGCAACTAATGAAAAACTGTTTTTT
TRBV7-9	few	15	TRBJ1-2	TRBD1	CASSLGRTGIYGYTF	TGTGCCAGCAGCTTAGGGAGGACAGGAATCTATGGCTACACCTTC
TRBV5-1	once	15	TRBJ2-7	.	CASSSSGRLGYEQYF	TGCGCCAGCAGCTCATCGGGGAGATTGGGCTACGAGCAGTACTTC
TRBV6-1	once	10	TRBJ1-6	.	CASSHGPLHF	TGTGCCAGCAGCCATGGCCCCCTCCACTTT
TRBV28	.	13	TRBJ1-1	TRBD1	CASSLGTVLEAFF	TGTGCCAGCAGTTTAGGGACAGTTCTAGAAGCTTTCTTT
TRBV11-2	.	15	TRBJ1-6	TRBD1	CASSYSGQDNSPLHF	TGTGCCAGCAGCTATTCGGGACAGGATAATTCACCCCTCCACTTT
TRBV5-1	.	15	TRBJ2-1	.	CASSSRGDLDNEQFF	TGCGCCAGCAGCTCCAGGGGTGACCTAGACAATGAGCAGTTCTTC
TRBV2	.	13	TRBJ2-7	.	CASSDSISYEQYF	TGTGCCAGCAGTGACAGCATCTCCTACGAGCAGTACTTC
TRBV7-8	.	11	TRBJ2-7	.	CASSPVGEQYF	TGTGCCAGCTCGCCTGTGGGCGAGCAGTACTTC
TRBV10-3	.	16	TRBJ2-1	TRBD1	CAISDLTGGADNEQFF	TGTGCCATCAGTGACTTAACAGGGGGCGCGGACAATGAGCAGTTCTTC
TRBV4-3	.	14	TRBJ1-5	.	CASSQDYRNQPQHF	TGCGCCAGCAGCCAAGATTATAGGAATCAGCCCCAGCATTTT
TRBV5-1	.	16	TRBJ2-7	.	CASSLGPAGQTLEQYF	TGCGCCAGCAGCTTGGGTCCGGCGGGACAGACCCTCGAGCAGTACTTC
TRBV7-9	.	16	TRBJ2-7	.	CASSLGVGQGLDEQYF	TGTGCCAGCAGCTTGGGGGTGGGACAGGGACTAGACGAGCAGTACTTC
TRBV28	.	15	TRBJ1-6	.	CATRWDPNYNSPLHF	TGTGCCACCCGGTGGGACCCCAACTATAATTCACCCCTCCACTTT
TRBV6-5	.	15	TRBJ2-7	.	CASNPSVGHSYEQYF	TGTGCCAGCAATCCATCAGTGGGACATTCCTACGAGCAGTACTTC
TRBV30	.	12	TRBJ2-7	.	CAWTRDPYEQYF	TGTGCCTGGACCCGGGATCCCTACGAGCAGTACTTC
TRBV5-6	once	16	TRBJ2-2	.	CASSLEGLNRPGELFF	TGTGCCAGCAGCTTGGAGGGACTGAATCGGCCCGGGGAGCTGTTTTTT
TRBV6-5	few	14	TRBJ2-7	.	CASSKRGLSYEQYF	TGTGCCAGCAGTAAACGGGGCCTCTCCTACGAGCAGTACTTC
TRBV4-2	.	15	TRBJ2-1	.	CASSQGAYPYNEQFF	TGTGCCAGCAGCCAAGGAGCGTACCCCTACAATGAGCAGTTCTTC
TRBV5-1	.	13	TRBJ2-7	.	CASSFQGTHEQYF	TGCGCCAGCAGCTTCCAGGGGACGCACGAGCAGTACTTC
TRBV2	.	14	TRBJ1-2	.	CASSRDQGYGGYTF	TGTGCCAGCAGCCGGGACCAAGGTTATGGTGGCTACACCTTC
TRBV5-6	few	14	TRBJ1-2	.	CASSLAGAHGGYTF	TGTGCCAGCAGCTTGGCAGGGGCCCACGGGGGCTACACCTTC
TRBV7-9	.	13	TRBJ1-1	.	CASSLEGNTEAFF	TGTGCCAGCAGCTTAGAAGGAAACACTGAAGCTTTCTTT
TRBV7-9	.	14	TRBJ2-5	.	CASSLVVGQETQYF	TGTGCCAGCAGCTTAGTAGTCGGACAAGAGACCCAGTACTTC
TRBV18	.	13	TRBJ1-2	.	CASSPHREYGYTF	TGTGCCAGCTCACCACACAGGGAATATGGCTACACCTTC
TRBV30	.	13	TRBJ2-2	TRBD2	CAWSVGGAGELFF	TGTGCCTGGAGTGTCGGGGGGGCCGGGGAGCTGTTTTTT
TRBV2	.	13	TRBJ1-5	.	CASGAGLWQPQHF	TGTGCCAGCGGGGCAGGGCTATGGCAGCCCCAGCATTTT
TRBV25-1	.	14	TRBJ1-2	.	CASSETGFIYGYTF	TGTGCCAGCAGTGAAACAGGGTTTATCTATGGCTACACCTTC
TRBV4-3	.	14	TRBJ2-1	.	CASSQGSSNNEQFF	TGCGCCAGCAGCCAAGGGTCTAGTAACAATGAGCAGTTCTTC
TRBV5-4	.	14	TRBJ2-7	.	CASSLERLPYEQYF	TGTGCCAGCAGCTTGGAGCGGCTACCCTACGAGCAGTACTTC
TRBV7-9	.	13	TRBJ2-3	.	CASSRDTTDTQYF	TGTGCCAGCAGCCGGGACACCACAGATACGCAGTATTTT
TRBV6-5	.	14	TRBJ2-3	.	CATRLLLITDTQYF	TGTGCCACTAGACTCCTCCTGATTACAGATACGCAGTATTTT
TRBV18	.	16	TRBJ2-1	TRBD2	CASSPLEAGRKTEQFF	TGTGCCAGCTCACCTCTGGAAGCGGGGCGGAAGACTGAGCAGTTCTTC
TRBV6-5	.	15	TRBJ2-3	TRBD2	CASRSLARSTDTQYF	TGTGCCAGCAGGTCACTAGCGAGGTCGACAGATACGCAGTATTTT
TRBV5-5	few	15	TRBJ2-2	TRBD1	CASSLAQGASGELFF	TGTGCCAGCAGCTTGGCACAGGGGGCGAGCGGGGAGCTGTTTTTT
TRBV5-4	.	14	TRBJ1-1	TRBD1	CALGGEGANTEAFF	TGTGCCCTGGGAGGGGAGGGGGCGAACACTGAAGCTTTCTTT
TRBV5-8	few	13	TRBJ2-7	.	CASSFGSGYEQYF	TGTGCCAGCAGCTTCGGAAGTGGGTACGAGCAGTACTTC
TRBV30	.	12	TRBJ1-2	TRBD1	CAWRGDSWGYTF	TGTGCCTGGAGGGGGGACAGTTGGGGCTACACCTTC
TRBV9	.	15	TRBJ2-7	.	CASSVGSGYSYEQYF	TGTGCCAGCAGCGTAGGTTCAGGTTACTCCTACGAGCAGTACTTC
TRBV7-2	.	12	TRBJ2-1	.	CASSQPSNEQFF	TGTGCCAGCAGCCAGCCCTCGAATGAGCAGTTCTTC
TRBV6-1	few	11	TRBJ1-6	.	CASRHGSPLHF	TGTGCCAGCAGACACGGTTCACCCCTCCACTTT
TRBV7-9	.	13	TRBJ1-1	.	CASRMGPNTEAFF	TGTGCCAGCCGGATGGGACCGAACACTGAAGCTTTCTTT
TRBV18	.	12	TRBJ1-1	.	CASSPGGSEAFF	TGTGCCAGCTCACCAGGAGGGTCTGAAGCTTTCTTT
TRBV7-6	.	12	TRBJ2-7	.	CASSFFGGEQYF	TGTGCCAGCAGCTTTTTTGGGGGCGAGCAGTACTTC
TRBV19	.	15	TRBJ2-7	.	CASSSDLLGSYEQYF	TGTGCCAGTAGTTCCGACCTCCTGGGATCCTACGAGCAGTACTTC
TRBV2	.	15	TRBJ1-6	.	CASIPFLSYNSPLHF	TGTGCCAGCATTCCCTTCCTCTCCTATAATTCACCCCTCCACTTT
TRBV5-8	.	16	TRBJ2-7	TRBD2	CASSLAGTSGGYEQYF	TGTGCCAGCAGCTTGGCTGGGACTAGCGGGGGGTACGAGCAGTACTTC
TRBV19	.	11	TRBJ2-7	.	CASSGGLEQYF	TGTGCCAGTAGTGGGGGGCTCGAGCAGTACTTC
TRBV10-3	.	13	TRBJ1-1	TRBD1	CAIIRDRDTEAFF	TGTGCCATCATCCGGGACAGGGACACTGAAGCTTTCTTT
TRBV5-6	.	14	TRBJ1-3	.	CASSLDDRGNTIYF	TGTGCCAGCAGCTTGGACGACAGGGGAAACACCATATATTTT
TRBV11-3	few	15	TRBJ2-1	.	CASSLDLRDLNEQFF	TGTGCCAGCAGCTTAGATCTTAGGGACTTAAATGAGCAGTTCTTC
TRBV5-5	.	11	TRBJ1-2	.	CASSNRVGYTF	TGTGCCAGCAGCAACAGGGTTGGCTACACCTTC
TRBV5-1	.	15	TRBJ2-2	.	CASSLYGQNTGELFF	TGCGCCAGCAGCTTGTATGGACAAAACACCGGGGAGCTGTTTTTT